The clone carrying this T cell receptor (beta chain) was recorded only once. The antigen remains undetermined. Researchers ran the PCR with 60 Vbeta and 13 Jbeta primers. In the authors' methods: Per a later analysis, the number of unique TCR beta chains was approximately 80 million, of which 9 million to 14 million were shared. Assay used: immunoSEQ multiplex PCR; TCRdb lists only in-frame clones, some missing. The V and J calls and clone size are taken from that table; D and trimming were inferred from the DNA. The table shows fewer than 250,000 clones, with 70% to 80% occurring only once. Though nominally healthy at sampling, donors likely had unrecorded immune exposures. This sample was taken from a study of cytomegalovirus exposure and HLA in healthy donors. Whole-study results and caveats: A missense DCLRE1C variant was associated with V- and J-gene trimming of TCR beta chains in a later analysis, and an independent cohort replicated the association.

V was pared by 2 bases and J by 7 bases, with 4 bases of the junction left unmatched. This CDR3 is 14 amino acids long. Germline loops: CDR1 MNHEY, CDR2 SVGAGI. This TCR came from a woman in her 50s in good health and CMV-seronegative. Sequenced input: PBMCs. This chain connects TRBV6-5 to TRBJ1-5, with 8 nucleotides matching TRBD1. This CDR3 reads CASSYTGGEQPQHF. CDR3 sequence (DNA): TGTGCCAGCAGTTACACAGGGGGGGAACAGCCCCAGCATTTT.